This is a list of T cell receptor beta chains from one sample in a study of blood T cell repertoires in COVID-19. Clones were sequenced by immunoSEQ multiplex PCR, and TCRdb holds only the in-frame ones, with some missing. The profile covers 250,000 or so clones, with 80% to 85% appearing a single time and 3.4% taken by the ten largest. Sequences were obtained from PBMCs or T cells enriched from blood (not recorded which). The receptor set was obtained from a man in his fifties who had recovered from COVID-19. Each CDR3 is given with its conserved first and last residue. Each record gives: clone size, D gene, J gene, V gene, CDR3 DNA, CDR3 protein. A D gene is named only where the DNA matches it firmly. Not every row has a clone size; where given, it reads once, few, many or a size class.

>.|TRBD2|TRBJ2-7|TRBV28
TGTGCCAGCACAAGAACAGGGCCGGGAGGGGGATCCTACGAGCAGTACTTC
CASTRTGPGGGSYEQYF
>.|.|TRBJ1-4|TRBV6-6
TGTGCCAGCAGTTACTCGGGAGTGGGCGAAAAACTGTTTTTT
CASSYSGVGEKLFF
>once|.|TRBJ2-3|TRBV5-4
TGTGCCAGCACCGCTGGGGCGGGGCTCTTTAACCTCGGGGATACGCAGTATTTT
CASTAGAGLFNLGDTQYF
>once|.|TRBJ2-1|TRBV5-1
TGCGCCAGCCACAACTACAATGAGCAGTTCTTC
CASHNYNEQFF
>once|.|TRBJ2-6|TRBV7-2
TGTGCCAGCAGCTCCAGACAGGCTGGGGCCAACGTCCTGACTTTC
CASSSRQAGANVLTF
>once|TRBD2|TRBJ2-5|TRBV7-9
TGTGCCAGCAGCTGGGGACTAACCCAAGAGACCCAGTACTTC
CASSWGLTQETQYF
>.|TRBD1|TRBJ2-3|TRBV4-2
TGTGCCAGCAGCCAAGAGGGACAGAACACAGATACGCAGTATTTT
CASSQEGQNTDTQYF
>.|TRBD1|TRBJ2-7|TRBV10-2
TGCGCCAGCAGGAGAGGGACAGGGGGCGAGTGGGAGCAGTACTTC
CASRRGTGGEWEQYF
>.|.|TRBJ2-3|TRBV5-8
TGTGCCAGCAGCTTCCCTGGGAGTTCAGATACGCAGTATTTT
CASSFPGSSDTQYF
>few|.|TRBJ1-3|TRBV4-1
TGCGCCAGCAGCCAAGATCGTCTCAACACCATATATTTT
CASSQDRLNTIYF
>.|TRBD1|TRBJ2-5|TRBV5-1
TGCGCCAGCAGCGGGGTGACAGGGGGCCAAGAGACCCAGTACTTC
CASSGVTGGQETQYF
>.|TRBD1|TRBJ1-6|TRBV11-2
TGTGCCAGCAGCACATTGACAGGGGGTATGAGCTCCTATAATTCACCCCTCCACTTT
CASSTLTGGMSSYNSPLHF
>once|.|TRBJ2-7|TRBV7-8
TGTGCCAGCAGCCCGGCGCGGTACGAGCAGTACTTC
CASSPARYEQYF
>.|.|TRBJ1-1|TRBV5-5
TGTGCCAGCAGCTTGGAGCCCAAAGGACAGCCCCGGGCTTTCTTT
CASSLEPKGQPRAFF
>.|.|TRBJ2-5|TRBV11-2
TGTGCCACCGCTGCCGAGGGAGAGACCCAGTACTTC
CATAAEGETQYF
>.|TRBD1|TRBJ1-4|TRBV5-5
TGTGCCAGCAGCTTGTCGGGGACAGGGGATGAAAAACTGTTTTTT
CASSLSGTGDEKLFF
>.|.|TRBJ2-7|TRBV3-1/TRBV3-2
TGTGCCAGCAGCCACGATGCGGAGTACGAGCAGTACTTC
CASSHDAEYEQYF
>.|.|TRBJ2-2|TRBV7-2
TGTGCCAGCAGCTTGACAAACACCGGGGAGCTGTTTTTT
CASSLTNTGELFF
>once|.|TRBJ2-7|TRBV12-3/TRBV12-4
TGTGCCAGCAGTTTAGCAGGGGCCCTCGAGCAGTACTTC
CASSLAGALEQYF
>.|.|TRBJ1-6|TRBV9
TGTGCCAGCAGCGTAGCCGCAGACTCCTATAATTCACCCCTCCACTTT
CASSVAADSYNSPLHF
>.|.|TRBJ2-3|TRBV19
TGTGCCAGACATATAACCGCGGGACAGTCTCGGAGTTGTGGTACGCAGTATTTT
CARHITAGQSRSCGTQYF
>.|TRBD1|TRBJ2-7|TRBV10-2
TGCGCCAGCAGTGTAGAACAGGGGGCCCCCTACGAGCAGTACTTC
CASSVEQGAPYEQYF
>.|TRBD1|TRBJ2-1|TRBV7-2
TGTGCCAGCAGCTTACAGGGGGTCAATGAGCAGTTCTTC
CASSLQGVNEQFF
>.|.|TRBJ1-2|TRBV7-8
TGTGCCAGCAGCTTGGGCAGCGGCGATGGCTACACCTTC
CASSLGSGDGYTF
>.|TRBD1|TRBJ2-7|TRBV28
TGTGCCAGCAGTCCTCCGGAGGGACAGGGTTCCGAGCAGTACTTC
CASSPPEGQGSEQYF
>.|.|TRBJ1-2|TRBV5-1
TGCGCCAGCAGCCCTCAGGGCTATGGCTACACCTTC
CASSPQGYGYTF
>.|TRBD2|TRBJ2-2|TRBV14
TGTGCCAGCAGCCAAATTACGTCTAGCGGATCCGGGGAGCTGTTTTTT
CASSQITSSGSGELFF
>.|TRBD1|TRBJ2-7|TRBV3-1/TRBV3-2
TGTGCCAGCTCCCACGGGACAGGGGGCCACGAGCAGTACTTC
CASSHGTGGHEQYF
>once|TRBD2|TRBJ2-7|TRBV7-3
TGTGCCAGCAGCCGCCAGGGAGGGGTTTCCGAGCAGTACTTC
CASSRQGGVSEQYF
>.|TRBD2|TRBJ2-1|TRBV6-2/TRBV6-3
TGTGCCAGCAGTCCCCTAGCGGGAAAAAGTTACAATGAGCAGTTCTTC
CASSPLAGKSYNEQFF
>.|TRBD2|TRBJ2-7|TRBV4-2
TGTGCCAGCAGCCAAGGGGAGGGCGGGCACCACTACGAGCAGTACTTC
CASSQGEGGHHYEQYF
>.|.|TRBJ2-5|TRBV9
TGTGCCAGCAGCGTAGAGAGGGGGATCCAAGAGACCCAGTACTTC
CASSVERGIQETQYF
>.|.|TRBJ1-5|TRBV7-9
TGTGCCAGCAGCTTTGGGGGCTCTGGACAGCCCCAGCATTTT
CASSFGGSGQPQHF
>.|.|TRBJ2-3|TRBV7-2
TGTGCCAGCAGCCATACGGCTGCGGGGCCTAGCACAGATACGCAGTATTTT
CASSHTAAGPSTDTQYF
>.|.|TRBJ2-1|TRBV24-1
TGTGCCACCAGTGATCCTTGGTCCGCGTCTAGTCGTTACAATGAGCAGTTCTTC
CATSDPWSASSRYNEQFF
>few|.|TRBJ1-2|TRBV6-1
TGTGCCAGCAGTGAAGCGAGGGATGGCTACACCTTC
CASSEARDGYTF
>once|.|TRBJ2-3|TRBV6-6
TGTGCCGCTCACCACCCCGAGGCTGGGGGGGATACGCAGTATTTT
CAAHHPEAGGDTQYF
>.|TRBD1|TRBJ2-3|TRBV7-6
TGTGCCAGCAGGGGGACAGGATTCGGCGCAGATACGCAGTATTTT
CASRGTGFGADTQYF
>.|.|TRBJ1-2|TRBV6-5
TGTGCCAGCAGTCCAGGGTGGAACGACTATGGCTACACCTTC
CASSPGWNDYGYTF
>.|.|TRBJ1-1|TRBV19
TGTGCCAGTAGCGCTAGGTGGGACACTGAAGCTTTCTTT
CASSARWDTEAFF
>.|TRBD1|TRBJ1-5|TRBV6-2/TRBV6-3
TGTGCCAGCAGTCGGACAGGGCAGTATCAGCCCCAGCATTTT
CASSRTGQYQPQHF
>once|TRBD1|TRBJ1-2|TRBV6-4
TGTGCCAGCAAGCCGAGACAGGGGGATTATGGCTACACCTTC
CASKPRQGDYGYTF